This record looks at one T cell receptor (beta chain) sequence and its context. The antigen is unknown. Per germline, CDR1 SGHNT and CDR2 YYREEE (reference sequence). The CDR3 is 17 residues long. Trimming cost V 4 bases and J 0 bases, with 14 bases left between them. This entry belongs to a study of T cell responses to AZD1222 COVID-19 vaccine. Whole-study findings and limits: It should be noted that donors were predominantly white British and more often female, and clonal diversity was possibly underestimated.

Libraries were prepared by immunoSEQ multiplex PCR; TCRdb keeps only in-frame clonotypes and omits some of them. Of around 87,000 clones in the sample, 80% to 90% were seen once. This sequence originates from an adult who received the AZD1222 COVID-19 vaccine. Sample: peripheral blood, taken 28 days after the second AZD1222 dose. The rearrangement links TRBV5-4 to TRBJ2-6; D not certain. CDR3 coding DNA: TGTGCCAGCAGCCACACTAATTTTTACTCTGGGGCCAACGTCCTGACTTTC. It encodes CASSHTNFYSGANVLTF.